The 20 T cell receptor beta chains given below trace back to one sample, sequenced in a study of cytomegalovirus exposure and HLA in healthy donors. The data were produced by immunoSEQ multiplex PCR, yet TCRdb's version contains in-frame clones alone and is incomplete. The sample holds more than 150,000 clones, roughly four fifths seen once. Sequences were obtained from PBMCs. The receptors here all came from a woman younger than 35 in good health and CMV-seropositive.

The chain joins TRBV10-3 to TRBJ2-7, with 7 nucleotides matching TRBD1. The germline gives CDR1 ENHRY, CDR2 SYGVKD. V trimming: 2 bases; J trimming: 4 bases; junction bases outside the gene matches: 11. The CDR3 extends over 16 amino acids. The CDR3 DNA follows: TGTGCCATCAGTGAGGATTCCTGGGACAGACCGTACGAGCAGTACTTC. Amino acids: CAISEDSWDRPYEQYF.

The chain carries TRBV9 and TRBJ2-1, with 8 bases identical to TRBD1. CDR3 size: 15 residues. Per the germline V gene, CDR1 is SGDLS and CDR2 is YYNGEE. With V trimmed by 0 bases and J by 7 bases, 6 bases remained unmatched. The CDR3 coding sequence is TGTGCCAGCAGCGTAGAAGGACAGGGAGGTAATGAGCAGTTCTTC. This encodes CASSVEGQGGNEQFF.

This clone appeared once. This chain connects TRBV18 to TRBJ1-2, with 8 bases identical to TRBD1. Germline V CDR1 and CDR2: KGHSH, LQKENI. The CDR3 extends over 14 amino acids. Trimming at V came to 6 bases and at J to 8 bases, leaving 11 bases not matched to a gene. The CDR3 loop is CASSQETGAGGYTF. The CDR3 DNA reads TGTGCCAGCTCGCAAGAGACAGGGGCTGGCGGCTACACCTTC.

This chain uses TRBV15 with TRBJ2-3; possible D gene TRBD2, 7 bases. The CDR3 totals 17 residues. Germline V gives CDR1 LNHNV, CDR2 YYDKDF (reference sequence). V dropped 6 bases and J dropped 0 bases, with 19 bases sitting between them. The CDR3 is CATRGGASSTSTDTQYF. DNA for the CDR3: TGTGCCACCAGAGGGGGGGCCAGCTCGACTAGCACAGATACGCAGTATTTT.

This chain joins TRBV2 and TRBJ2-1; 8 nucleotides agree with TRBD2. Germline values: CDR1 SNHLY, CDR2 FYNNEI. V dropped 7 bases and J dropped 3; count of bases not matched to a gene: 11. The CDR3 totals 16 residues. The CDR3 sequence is CASTATASGGYNEQFF. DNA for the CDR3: TGTGCCAGCACCGCAACGGCCAGCGGGGGCTACAATGAGCAGTTCTTC.

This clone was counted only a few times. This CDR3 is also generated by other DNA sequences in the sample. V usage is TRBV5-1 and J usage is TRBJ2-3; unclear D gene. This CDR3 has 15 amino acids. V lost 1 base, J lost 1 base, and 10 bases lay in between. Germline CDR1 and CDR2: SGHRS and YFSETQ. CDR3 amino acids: CASSLRGMGTDTQYF. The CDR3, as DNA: TGCGCCAGCAGCTTGAGAGGAATGGGCACAGATACGCAGTATTTT. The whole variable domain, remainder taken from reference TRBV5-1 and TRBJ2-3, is KAGVTQTPRYLIKTRGQQVTLSCSPISGHRSVSWYQQTPGQGLQFLFEYFSETQRNKGNFPGRFSGRQFSNSRSEMNVSTLELGDSALYLCASSLRGMGTDTQYFGPGTRLTVL.

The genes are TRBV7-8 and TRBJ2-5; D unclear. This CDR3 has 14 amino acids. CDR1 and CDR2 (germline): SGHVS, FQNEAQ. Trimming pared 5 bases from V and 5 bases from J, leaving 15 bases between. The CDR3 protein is CASSPTRNMETQYF. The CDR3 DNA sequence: TGTGCCAGCAGCCCGACACGGAATATGGAGACCCAGTACTTC.

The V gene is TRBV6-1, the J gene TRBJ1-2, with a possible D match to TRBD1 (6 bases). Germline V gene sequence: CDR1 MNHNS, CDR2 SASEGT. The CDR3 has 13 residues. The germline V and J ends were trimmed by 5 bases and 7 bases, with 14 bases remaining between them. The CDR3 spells CASSQSGGVGYTF. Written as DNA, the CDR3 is TGTGCCAGCAGTCAAAGTGGGGGCGTTGGCTACACCTTC.

The CDR3 DNA reads TGTGCCAGCTCACCACCCGGGACAGCTTACACCTTC. Translation: CASSPPGTAYTF. The chain employs TRBV18 and TRBJ1-2; 7 bases are shared with TRBD1. This CDR3 spans 12 amino acids. Unmatched junction bases numbered 3, after V lost 0 bases and J lost 11 bases. Germline values: CDR1 KGHSH, CDR2 LQKENI.

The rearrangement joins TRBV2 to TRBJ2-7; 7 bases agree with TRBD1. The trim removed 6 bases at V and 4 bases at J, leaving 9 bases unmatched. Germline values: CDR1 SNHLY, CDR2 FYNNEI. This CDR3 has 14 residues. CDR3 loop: CASRTTGVIYEQYF. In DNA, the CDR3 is TGTGCCAGCAGGACTACAGGGGTAATTTACGAGCAGTACTTC.

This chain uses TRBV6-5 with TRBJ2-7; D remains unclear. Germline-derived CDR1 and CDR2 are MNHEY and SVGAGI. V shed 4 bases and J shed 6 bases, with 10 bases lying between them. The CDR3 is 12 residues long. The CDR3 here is CASSWVGGEQYF. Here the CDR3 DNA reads TGTGCCAGCAGTTGGGTAGGCGGCGAGCAGTACTTC.

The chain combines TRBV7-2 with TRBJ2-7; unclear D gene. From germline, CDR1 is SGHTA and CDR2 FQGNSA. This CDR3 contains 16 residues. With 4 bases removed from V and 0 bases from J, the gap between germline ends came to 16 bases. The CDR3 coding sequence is TGTGCCAGCAGCTCTATAGGTGGGCCAAGCTCCTACGAGCAGTACTTC. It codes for CASSSIGGPSSYEQYF.

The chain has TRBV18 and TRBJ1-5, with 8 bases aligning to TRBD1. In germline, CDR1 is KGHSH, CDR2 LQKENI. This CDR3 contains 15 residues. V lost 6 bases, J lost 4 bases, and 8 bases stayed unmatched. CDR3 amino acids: CASSQDRDSNQPQHF. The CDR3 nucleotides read TGTGCCAGCTCGCAGGACAGGGACTCGAATCAGCCCCAGCATTTT.

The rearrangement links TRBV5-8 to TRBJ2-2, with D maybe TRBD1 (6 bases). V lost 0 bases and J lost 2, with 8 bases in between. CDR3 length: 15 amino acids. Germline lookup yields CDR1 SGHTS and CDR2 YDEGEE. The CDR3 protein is CASSLDRANTGELFF. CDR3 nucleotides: TGTGCCAGCAGCTTGGACAGGGCTAACACCGGGGAGCTGTTTTTT.

CDR3 nucleotides: TGTGCCAGCAGGAGTTACGAGGCCTATGGCTACACCTTC. It encodes CASRSYEAYGYTF. V gene TRBV6-5 combines with J gene TRBJ1-2, with unresolved D. Germline CDR1 and CDR2: MNHEY and SVGAGI. The CDR3 is made up of 13 amino acids. Trimming left V 6 bases short and J 4 bases short, with 12 bases between.

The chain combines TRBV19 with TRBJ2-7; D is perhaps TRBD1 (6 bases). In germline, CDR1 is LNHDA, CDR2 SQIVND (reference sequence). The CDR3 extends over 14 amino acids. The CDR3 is CDTQGLFSSYEQYF. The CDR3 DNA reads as TGTGACACGCAGGGGCTCTTTAGCTCCTACGAGCAGTACTTC.

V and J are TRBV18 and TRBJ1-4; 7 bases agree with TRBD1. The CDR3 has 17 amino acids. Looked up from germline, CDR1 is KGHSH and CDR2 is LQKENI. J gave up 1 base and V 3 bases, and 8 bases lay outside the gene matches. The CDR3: CASSPPGGGRTNEKLFF. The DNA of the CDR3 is TGTGCCAGCTCACCCCCGGGAGGGGGCCGAACTAATGAAAAACTGTTTTTT.

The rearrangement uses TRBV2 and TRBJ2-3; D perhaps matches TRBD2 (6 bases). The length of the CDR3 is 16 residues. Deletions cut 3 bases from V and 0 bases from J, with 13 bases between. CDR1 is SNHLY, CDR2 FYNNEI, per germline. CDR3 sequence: CASSDRGGASTDTQYF. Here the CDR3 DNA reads TGTGCCAGCAGTGATAGAGGCGGGGCGAGCACAGATACGCAGTATTTT.

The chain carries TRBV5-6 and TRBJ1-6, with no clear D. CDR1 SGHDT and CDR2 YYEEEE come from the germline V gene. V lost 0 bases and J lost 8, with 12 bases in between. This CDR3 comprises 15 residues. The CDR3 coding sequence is TGTGCCAGCAGCTTGGGTCCCTCAGAGGATTCACCCCTCCACTTT. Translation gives CASSLGPSEDSPLHF.

The CDR3 loop is CSVRSRDRADGYTF. The CDR3 DNA reads TGCAGCGTGAGATCCCGGGACAGGGCCGATGGCTACACCTTC. The rearrangement uses TRBV29-1 and TRBJ1-2; 9 nucleotides match TRBD1. Germline V gives CDR1 SQVTM, CDR2 ANQGSEA. The CDR3 sequence is 14 residues long. Trimming cost V 6 bases and J 6 bases; bases outside gene matches: 11.